The entry below gives a single T cell receptor (beta chain) sequence along with its context. Antigen unknown. TCRdb reprocessed the reads via MiXCR and lists one record per CDR3 protein. The data contain 750,000 to 950,000 distinct CDR3 sequences, approximately 32% of them singletons. This CDR3 is built from 13 residues. Germline V lookup: CDR1 SNHLY, CDR2 FYNNEI. Trimming took 10 bases from V and 5 from J; bases not matched to a gene: 9. These data come from a study of T cell repertoires in cytomegalovirus infection. The origin of this receptor is a human donor in good health (CMV status not recorded). Some clones in this sample may be carry-over from other donors' samples. This chain connects TRBV2 to TRBJ2-7; 9 nucleotides align to TRBD1. The sample in question was cultured CD8+ T cells from PBMCs, obtained from culture after CMV antigen stimulation. CDR3 amino acids: CAKKTGTGNEQYF. CDR3 DNA sequence: TGTGCCAAAAAGACCGGGACAGGGAACGAGCAGTACTTC. The full variable domain, rest sourced from reference TRBV2 and TRBJ2-7, is EPEVTQTPSHQVTQMGQEVILRCVPISNHLYFYWYRQILGQKVEFLVSFYNNEISEKSEIFDDQFSVERPDGSNFTLKIRSTKLEDSAMYFCAKKTGTGNEQYFGPGTRLTVT.